The rows below give T cell receptor beta chains drawn from one sample of a study of cytomegalovirus exposure and HLA in healthy donors. TCRdb's copy holds only in-frame clones and misses some; the assay was immunoSEQ multiplex PCR. The sample has approximately 160,000 clones, approximately 80% seen once. Sequencing input: PBMCs. Receptor source: a woman between 45 and 65 years old in good health and CMV-seropositive. Both conserved end residues are trimmed from each CDR3.

>TRBJ1-3|TRBV28
ASSPPQGVSGNTIY
>TRBJ2-1|TRBV10-3
AISGGTSGISYNEQF
>TRBJ1-1|TRBV10-3
AISLKLNTEAF
>TRBJ2-3|TRBV7-2
ASHEGLAVDTQY
>TRBJ1-6|TRBV7-9
ASSLGGHWNSPLH
>TRBJ1-5|TRBV5-1
ASRLGTDSNQPQH
>TRBJ2-2|TRBV11-3
ATTQGANTGELF
>TRBJ1-5|TRBV28
ASSRGYQPQH
>TRBJ1-2|TRBV10-3
ARQQDRVSGYT
>TRBJ2-2|TRBV11-2
ASSAMSGTGELF
>TRBJ2-5|TRBV18
ASSLRQQETQY
>TRBJ2-1|TRBV5-6
ASSKVGGQF
>TRBJ2-7|TRBV10-1
ASSESGSGHYEQY
>TRBJ1-3|TRBV19
ASRRTGSYSGNTIY
>TRBJ2-5|TRBV6-1
ASSEGVNGETQY
>TRBJ1-3|TRBV30
AWSVGLGSGNTIY
>TRBJ1-1|TRBV6-5
ASSYSPRGITEAF
>TRBJ1-1|TRBV2
ASRADRPSAF
>TRBJ2-7|TRBV9
ASSVGAGYYEQY
>TRBJ1-1|TRBV6-1
ASSLDRDTEAF
>TRBJ2-5|TRBV4-3
ASSQEWNRQETQY
>TRBJ1-3|TRBV6-5
ASRYREVGNTIY
>TRBJ2-3|TRBV2
ASSGTSGITDTQY
>TRBJ1-3|TRBV4-3
ASSQAPGSGNTIY
>TRBJ1-1|TRBV27
ASSRDRRNTEAF
>TRBJ2-3|TRBV9
ASSVIAGGTDTQY
>TRBJ1-1|TRBV28
ASSLDRAEAF
>TRBJ1-2|TRBV6-1
ASSGARADYGYT
>TRBJ1-2|TRBV5-4
ASSLLQGNYGYT
>TRBJ1-2|TRBV6-1
ASSVFGQSDYGYT
>TRBJ1-2|TRBV19
ASSRDRDYGYT
>TRBJ2-2|TRBV5-4
ASSPGVPRSTGELF
>TRBJ2-6|TRBV11-3
ASSPDRGIGGANVLT
>TRBJ2-3|TRBV30
AWGPGQTSTDTQY
>TRBJ2-7|TRBV10-1
ASPNSLGDSSYEQY
>TRBJ2-5|TRBV7-9
ASTPTRGGEETQY
>TRBJ2-3|TRBV18
ASSPPGLRTDTQY
>TRBJ2-1|TRBV5-1
ASSLIGSNEQF
>TRBJ2-5|TRBV7-2
ASSQGLAGGRGGQETQY
>TRBJ2-5|TRBV5-6
ASSWTSGGVSQETQY
>TRBJ2-7|TRBV4-2
ASSRFGGESSYEQY
>TRBJ2-1|TRBV7-7
ASSLSGPYNEQF
>TRBJ1-4|TRBV7-2
ASSYMFRTGGFNEKLF
>TRBJ1-4|TRBV5-1
ASSLNPQGREKLF
>TRBJ1-2|TRBV28
ASTPRVGGYT